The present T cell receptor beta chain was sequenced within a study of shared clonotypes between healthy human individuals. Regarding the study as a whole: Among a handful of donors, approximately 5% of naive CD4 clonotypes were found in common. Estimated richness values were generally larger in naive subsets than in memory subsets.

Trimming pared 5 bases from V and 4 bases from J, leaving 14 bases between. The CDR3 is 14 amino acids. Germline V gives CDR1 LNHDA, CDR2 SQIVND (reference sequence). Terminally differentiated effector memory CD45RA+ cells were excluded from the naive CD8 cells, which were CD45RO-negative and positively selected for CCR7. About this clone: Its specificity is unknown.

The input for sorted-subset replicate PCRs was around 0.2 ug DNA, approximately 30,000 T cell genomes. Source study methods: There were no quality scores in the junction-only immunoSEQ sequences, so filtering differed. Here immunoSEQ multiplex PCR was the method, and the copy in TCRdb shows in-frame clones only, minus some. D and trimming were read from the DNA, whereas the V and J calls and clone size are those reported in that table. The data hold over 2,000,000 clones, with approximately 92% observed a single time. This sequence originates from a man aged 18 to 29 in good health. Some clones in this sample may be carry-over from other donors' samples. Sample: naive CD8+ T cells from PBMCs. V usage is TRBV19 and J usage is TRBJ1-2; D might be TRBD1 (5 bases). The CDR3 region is CASSEGRLSYGYTF. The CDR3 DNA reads TGTGCCAGTAGTGAGGGACGTTTGTCCTATGGCTACACCTTC. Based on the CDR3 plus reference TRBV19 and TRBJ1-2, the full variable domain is DGGITQSPKYLFRKEGQNVTLSCEQNLNHDAMYWYRQDPGQGLRLIYYSQIVNDFQKGDIAEGYSVSREKKESFPLTVTSAQKNPTAFYLCASSEGRLSYGYTFGSGTRLTVV.